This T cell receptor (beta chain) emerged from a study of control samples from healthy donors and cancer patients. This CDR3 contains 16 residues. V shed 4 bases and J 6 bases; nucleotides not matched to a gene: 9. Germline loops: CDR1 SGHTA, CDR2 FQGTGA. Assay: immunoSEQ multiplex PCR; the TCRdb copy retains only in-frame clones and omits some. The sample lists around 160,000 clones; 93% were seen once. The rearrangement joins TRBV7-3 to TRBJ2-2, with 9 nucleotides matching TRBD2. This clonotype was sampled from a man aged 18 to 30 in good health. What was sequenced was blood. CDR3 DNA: TGTGCCAGCAGCTCGCCCGGGACTAGCCAGCCCGGGGAGCTGTTTTTT. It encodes CASSSPGTSQPGELFF.